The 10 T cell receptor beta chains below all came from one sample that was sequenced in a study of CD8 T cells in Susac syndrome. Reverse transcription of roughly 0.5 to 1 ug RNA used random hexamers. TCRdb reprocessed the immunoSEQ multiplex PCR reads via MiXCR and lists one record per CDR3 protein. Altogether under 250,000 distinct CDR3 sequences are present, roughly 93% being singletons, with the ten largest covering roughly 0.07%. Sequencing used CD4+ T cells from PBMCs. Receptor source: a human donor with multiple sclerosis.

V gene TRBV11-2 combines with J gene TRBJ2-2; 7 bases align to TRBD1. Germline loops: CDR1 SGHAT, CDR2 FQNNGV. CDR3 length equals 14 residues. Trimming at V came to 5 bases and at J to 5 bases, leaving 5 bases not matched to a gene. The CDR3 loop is CASSRTGVTGELFF. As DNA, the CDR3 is TGTGCCAGCAGCCGAACAGGGGTGACCGGGGAGCTGTTTTTT.

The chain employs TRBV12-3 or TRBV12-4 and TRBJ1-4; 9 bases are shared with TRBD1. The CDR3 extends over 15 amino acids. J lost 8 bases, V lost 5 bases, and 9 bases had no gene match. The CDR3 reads CASSPPGTGREKLFF. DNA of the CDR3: TGTGCCAGCAGTCCCCCCGGGACAGGGAGGGAAAAACTGTTTTTT.

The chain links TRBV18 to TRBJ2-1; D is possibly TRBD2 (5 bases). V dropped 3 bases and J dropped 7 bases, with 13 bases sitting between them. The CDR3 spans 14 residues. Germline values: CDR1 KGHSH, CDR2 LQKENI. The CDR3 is CASSPPTGTNEQFF. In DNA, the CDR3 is TGTGCCAGCTCACCGCCGACGGGAACTAATGAGCAGTTCTTC.

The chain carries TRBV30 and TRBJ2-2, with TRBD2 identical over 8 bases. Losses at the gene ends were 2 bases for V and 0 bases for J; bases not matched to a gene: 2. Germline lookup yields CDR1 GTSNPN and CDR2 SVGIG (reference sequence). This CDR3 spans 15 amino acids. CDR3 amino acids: CAWSRGGTNTGELFF. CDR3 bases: TGTGCCTGGAGTCGGGGGGGGACGAACACCGGGGAGCTGTTTTTT.

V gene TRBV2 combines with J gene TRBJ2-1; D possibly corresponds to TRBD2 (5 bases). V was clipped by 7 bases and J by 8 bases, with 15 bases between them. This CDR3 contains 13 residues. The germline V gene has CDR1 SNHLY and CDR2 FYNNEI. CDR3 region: CASTWERSHEQFF. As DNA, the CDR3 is TGTGCCAGCACCTGGGAGAGGTCTCATGAGCAGTTCTTC. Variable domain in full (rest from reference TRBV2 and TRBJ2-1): EPEVTQTPSHQVTQMGQEVILRCVPISNHLYFYWYRQILGQKVEFLVSFYNNEISEKSEIFDDQFSVERPDGSNFTLKIRSTKLEDSAMYFCASTWERSHEQFFGPGTRLTVL.

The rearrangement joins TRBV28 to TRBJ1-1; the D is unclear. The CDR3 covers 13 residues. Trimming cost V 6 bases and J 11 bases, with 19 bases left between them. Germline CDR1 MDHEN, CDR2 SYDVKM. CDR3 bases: TGTGCCAGCAGCCGAACGGGTCTCTCAATGGCTTTCTTT. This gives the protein CASSRTGLSMAFF.

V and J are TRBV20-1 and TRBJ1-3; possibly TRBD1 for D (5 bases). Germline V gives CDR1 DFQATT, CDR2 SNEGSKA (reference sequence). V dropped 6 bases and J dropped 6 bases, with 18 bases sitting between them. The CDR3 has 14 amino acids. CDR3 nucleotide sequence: TGCAGTGCCCCTAGGCAGGGATCCGAAAACACCATATATTTT. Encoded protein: CSAPRQGSENTIYF.

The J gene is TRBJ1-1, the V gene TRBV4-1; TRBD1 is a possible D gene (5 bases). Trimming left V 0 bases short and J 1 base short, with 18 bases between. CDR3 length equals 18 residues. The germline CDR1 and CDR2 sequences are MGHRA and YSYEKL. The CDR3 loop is CASSQDLRGRGRNTEAFF. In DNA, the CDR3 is TGCGCCAGCAGCCAAGATTTACGGGGGAGAGGGAGGAACACTGAAGCTTTCTTT.

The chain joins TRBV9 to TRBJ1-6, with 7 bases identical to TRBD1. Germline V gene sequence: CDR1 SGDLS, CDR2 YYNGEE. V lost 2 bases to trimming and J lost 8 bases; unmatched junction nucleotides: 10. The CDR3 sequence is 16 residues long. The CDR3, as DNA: TGTGCCAGCAGCGTTCGGGGCACAGGGGTTGATTCACCCCTCCACTTT. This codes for CASSVRGTGVDSPLHF.

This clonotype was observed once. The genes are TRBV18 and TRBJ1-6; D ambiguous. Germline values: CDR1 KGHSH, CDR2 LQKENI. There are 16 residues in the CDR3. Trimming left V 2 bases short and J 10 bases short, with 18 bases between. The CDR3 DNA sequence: TGTGCCAGCTCACCAAGGTCTGGGGTTCGGTACTCACCCCTCCACTTT. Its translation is CASSPRSGVRYSPLHF.